A single sample gave rise to the 25 T cell receptor beta chains below, sequenced in a study of OX40 agonist ivuxolimab in advanced cancers. Assay used: immunoSEQ multiplex PCR; TCRdb lists only in-frame clones, some missing. There are about 69,000 clones in the sample; roughly 87% occur only once, and approximately 2.6% lies in the top ten. Material: CD4+ or CD8+ T cells sorted from blood, obtained in a trial of the OX40 agonist ivuxolimab. The receptor set was obtained from an adult with an advanced solid tumor such as melanoma, head and neck, liver or kidney cancer.

V and J are TRBV7-8 and TRBJ1-5; D gene uncertain. CDR3 length equals 18 residues. Germline assignment: CDR1 SGHVS and CDR2 FQNEAQ. Trimming left V 2 bases short and J 8 bases short, with 25 bases between. The CDR3 protein is CASSLIAPGPAEGKPQHF. The CDR3 bases are TGTGCCAGCAGCTTAATAGCCCCTGGGCCAGCCGAGGGAAAGCCCCAGCATTTT.

The CDR3 sequence is CASSYEGRTQYF. The CDR3 DNA reads as TGTGCCAGCAGTTACGAGGGGCGAACGCAGTATTTT. The chain links TRBV6-5 to TRBJ2-3; D may be TRBD1 or TRBD2 (5 bases each). V lost 2 bases and J 9 bases, leaving 9 bases between the germline ends. This CDR3 region has 12 residues. Germline lookup yields CDR1 MNHEY and CDR2 SVGAGI.

This CDR3 is CASTPVGRSYNEQFF. CDR3 in DNA: TGTGCCAGCACCCCCGTAGGGCGCTCCTACAATGAGCAGTTCTTC. The rearrangement uses TRBV25-1 and TRBJ2-1, with D uncertain. CDR1 MGHDK and CDR2 SYGVNS come from the germline V gene. The CDR3 is 15 residues long. The ends were cut back, 7 bases at V and 0 bases at J, with 13 bases in the middle.

The V gene is TRBV18, the J gene TRBJ2-3; TRBD2 aligns across 10 bases. V lost 1 base to trimming and J lost 8 bases; unmatched junction nucleotides: 9. The CDR3 length is 16 residues. Germline V gene data show CDR1 as KGHSH and CDR2 as LQKENI. The CDR3 loop reads CASSPQQTSGVATQYF. The CDR3, as DNA: TGTGCCAGCTCACCACAGCAAACTAGCGGGGTGGCTACGCAGTATTTT.

Only one count was recorded for this clone. The chain uses TRBV2 and TRBJ1-5; D is perhaps TRBD1 (6 bases). CDR1 is SNHLY, CDR2 FYNNEI, per germline. The CDR3 extends over 14 amino acids. The V gene lost 3 bases and the J gene lost 3 bases, with 9 bases spanning the gap. The DNA of the CDR3 is TGTGCCAGCAGTGACCAGGGGAACAATCAGCCCCAGCATTTT. Its protein is CASSDQGNNQPQHF.

This chain links TRBV6-5 with TRBJ1-4; D gene unclear. CDR1 is MNHEY, CDR2 SVGAGI, per germline. V was pared by 5 bases and J by 3 bases, with 7 bases between. The CDR3 has 13 residues. Here the CDR3 reads CASSRRPNEKLFF. In DNA form, the CDR3 reads TGTGCCAGCAGTCGTCGGCCTAATGAAAAACTGTTTTTT.

The V and J genes are TRBV10-3 and TRBJ1-2; TRBD1 is a possible D gene (5 bases). CDR3 length: 15 residues. Germline V gene data show CDR1 as ENHRY and CDR2 as SYGVKD. Trimming took 6 bases from V and 1 from J, leaving 15 bases between them. The CDR3 sequence: CAIRGQGDSNYGYTF. The CDR3 nucleotides read TGTGCCATCAGGGGGCAGGGCGATAGTAACTATGGCTACACCTTC.

The chain uses TRBV9 and TRBJ2-2; D gene ambiguous. CDR3 length: 15 residues. Trimming pared 0 bases from V and 0 bases from J, leaving 6 bases between. The germline V gene encodes CDR1 SGDLS and CDR2 YYNGEE. For the CDR3, the DNA is TGTGCCAGCAGCGTAGGGGTCACGAACACCGGGGAGCTGTTTTTT. The encoded protein is CASSVGVTNTGELFF.

CDR3 protein: CASSRASDTQYF. CDR3 nucleotides: TGTGCCAGCAGCCGGGCGTCGGATACGCAGTATTTT. V gene TRBV14 combines with J gene TRBJ2-3; D is ambiguous. The CDR3 has 12 residues. Germline loops: CDR1 SGHDN, CDR2 FVKESK. Trimming pared 4 bases from V and 6 bases from J, leaving 8 bases between.

The chain couples TRBV11-1 to TRBJ2-1; 10 positions agree with TRBD2. Trimming cost V 3 bases and J 3 bases; bases outside gene matches: 2. Germline V gene sequence: CDR1 SGHAT, CDR2 FQDESV (reference sequence). The length of the CDR3 is 15 residues. As DNA, the CDR3 is TGTGCCAGCAGCTTGGCTAGCGGGAGCTACAATGAGCAGTTCTTC. Amino acids: CASSLASGSYNEQFF.

This chain uses TRBV28 with TRBJ1-5; D is possibly TRBD1 (5 bases). Trimming removed 4 bases from V and 5 bases from J, with 18 bases in between. CDR1 and CDR2 from the germline V gene are MDHEN and SYDVKM. The length of the CDR3 is 16 residues. The CDR3 DNA reads TGTGCCAGCAGTTCCGAAGGTGCAGGGCGTCATCAGCCCCAGCATTTT. Amino acids: CASSSEGAGRHQPQHF.

The chain combines TRBV11-3 with TRBJ2-3; D may be TRBD2 (5 bases). CDR3 size: 15 residues. Germline assignment: CDR1 SGHNT and CDR2 YENEEA. V lost 5 bases and J 4 bases, leaving 16 bases between the germline ends. The CDR3 DNA is TGTGCCAGCAGCCTCCGGTCAGCGGACCCAGATACGCAGTATTTT. Translation: CASSLRSADPDTQYF.

This clone was seen a few times. The chain is built from TRBV7-2 and TRBJ2-7, with unresolved D. With 11 bases removed from V and 6 bases from J, the gap between germline ends came to 17 bases. The germline V gene has CDR1 SGHTA and CDR2 FQGNSA. The CDR3 has 12 amino acids. The CDR3 bases are TGTGCCGCCCGTGACGGGTTCAGCGAGCAGTACTTC. It codes for CAARDGFSEQYF.

CDR3 sequence: CARGRGTNTGELFF. CDR3 sequence (DNA): TGTGCCCGCGGCAGGGGAACGAACACCGGGGAGCTGTTTTTT. The chain combines TRBV30 with TRBJ2-2; possibly TRBD1 for D (6 bases). The germline gives CDR1 GTSNPN, CDR2 SVGIG (reference sequence). The CDR3 contains 14 residues. The V end lost 8 bases, the J end lost 0 bases, and 13 bases lay between the germline ends.

This chain connects TRBV12-5 to TRBJ1-2; D is perhaps TRBD1 (5 bases). Germline assignment: CDR1 LGHNT and CDR2 FRNRAP. V was pared by 4 bases and J by 4 bases, with 16 bases between. The CDR3 extends over 15 amino acids. The CDR3 is CASGSPPWGLYGYTF. The CDR3 DNA follows: TGTGCTAGTGGTTCCCCCCCTTGGGGACTCTATGGCTACACCTTC.

The chain has TRBV7-9 and TRBJ2-1, with TRBD2 identical over 12 bases. Trimming removed 6 bases from V and 9 bases from J; junction bases left unmatched: 6. CDR3 length: 14 amino acids. Per germline, CDR1 SEHNR and CDR2 FQNEAQ (reference sequence). The CDR3: CASRLAGGPIEQFF. The CDR3 bases are TGTGCCAGCAGGCTAGCGGGAGGGCCGATTGAGCAGTTCTTC.

The V and J genes are TRBV6-1 and TRBJ2-7; tentatively, D is TRBD1 (5 bases). This CDR3 region has 16 residues. Trimming removed 3 bases from V and 0 bases from J, with 15 bases in between. Germline-derived CDR1 and CDR2 are MNHNS and SASEGT. The CDR3 is CASSEPGATSSYEQYF. CDR3 bases: TGTGCCAGCAGTGAGCCTGGGGCTACCAGCTCCTACGAGCAGTACTTC.

The chain has TRBV30 and TRBJ1-3; TRBD1 is a possible D gene (5 bases). The V and J ends lost 0 bases and 4 bases respectively, with 10 bases between them. Germline CDR1 GTSNPN, CDR2 SVGIG (reference sequence). The CDR3 runs to 14 residues. The CDR3 loop reads CAWSVRGGGNTIYF. The CDR3 DNA sequence: TGTGCCTGGAGTGTAAGGGGTGGCGGAAACACCATATATTTT.

The chain employs TRBV7-9 and TRBJ2-7; the match to TRBD2 covers 7 bases. Per the germline V gene, CDR1 is SEHNR and CDR2 is FQNEAQ (reference sequence). CDR3 length equals 13 residues. Losses at the gene ends were 3 bases for V and 8 bases for J; bases not matched to a gene: 7. CDR3 sequence: CASSFGAGEKQYF. CDR3 DNA: TGTGCCAGCAGCTTCGGGGCGGGGGAGAAGCAGTACTTC.

The CDR3 sequence is CASSLSPSQISPLHF. The CDR3 DNA reads as TGTGCCAGCAGTTTATCCCCCTCGCAAATTTCACCCCTCCACTTT. The genes are TRBV27 and TRBJ1-6; D is unclear. V was clipped by 0 bases and J by 9 bases, with 12 bases between them. Germline V gene data show CDR1 as MNHEY and CDR2 as SMNVEV (reference sequence). This CDR3 contains 15 residues.

CDR3 loop: CASRMAGTDDNEQFF. CDR3 nucleotide sequence: TGCGCCAGCAGGATGGCCGGGACAGACGACAATGAGCAGTTCTTC. The chain recombines TRBV5-1 with TRBJ2-1; 7 bases map to TRBD1. Germline assignment: CDR1 SGHRS and CDR2 YFSETQ. Losses at the gene ends were 5 bases for V and 5 bases for J; bases not matched to a gene: 10. The CDR3 spans 15 residues.

The V and J genes are TRBV7-9 and TRBJ1-4, with D uncertain. The CDR3 length is 14 residues. Per the germline V gene, CDR1 is SEHNR and CDR2 is FQNEAQ (reference sequence). V shed 0 bases and J shed 7 bases, with 9 bases lying between them. CDR3: CASSLAVGVEKLFF. The CDR3 region has the DNA TGTGCCAGCAGCTTAGCAGTCGGGGTTGAAAAACTGTTTTTT.

The chain joins TRBV19 to TRBJ2-2; D is unclear. Between the trimmed V and J ends, which lost 6 bases and 0 bases, there was a span of 5 bases. Per the germline V gene, CDR1 is LNHDA and CDR2 is SQIVND (reference sequence). CDR3 length: 13 residues. CDR3 protein: CASRRPNTGELFF. The CDR3 DNA follows: TGTGCCAGTAGGAGACCGAACACCGGGGAGCTGTTTTTT.

The chain carries TRBV4-3 and TRBJ1-2; 8 nucleotides match TRBD1. The V and J ends lost 4 bases and 8 bases, in that order; junction bases with no gene match: 15. Germline V gene sequence: CDR1 LGHNA, CDR2 YSLEER. The CDR3 extends over 16 amino acids. This CDR3 is CASSRERDRFTVGYTF. CDR3 DNA: TGCGCCAGCAGCCGAGAGAGGGACAGGTTTACCGTCGGCTACACCTTC.

The V gene is TRBV11-2, the J gene TRBJ2-2, with a tentative D call TRBD1 (5 bases). This CDR3 contains 15 residues. V was trimmed by 4 bases and J by 5 bases, leaving 14 bases between them. Germline V gene data show CDR1 as SGHAT and CDR2 as FQNNGV. The CDR3 here is CASSSDPRGTGELFF. In nucleotides, the CDR3 is TGTGCCAGCAGCTCTGATCCAAGGGGAACCGGGGAGCTGTTTTTT.